This T cell receptor beta chain derives from a study of naive and memory T cell subsets. General study findings and limits: The RNA method is potentially sensitive to activation and differentiation changes.

CDR1 and CDR2 from the germline V gene are MNHNS and SASEGT. The CDR3 length is 15 residues. V dropped 2 bases and J dropped 4 bases, with 9 bases sitting between them. An oligonucleotide containing a UMI was ligated to the 3' end of TCR cDNA. Input was about 1 to 1000 ng of DNase-treated total RNA without cell sorting. Ligated cDNA underwent four rounds of PCR with nested alpha and beta constant region primers and SP2. For blood and skin samples, reverse transcription used TCR alpha and beta constant primers. TCRdb ran MiXCR on the 5' RACE reads and lists one entry per CDR3 protein. The sample has tens of thousands of distinct CDR3 sequences; approximately 4.5% are singletons. In this sample, this clonotype turned up many times. Its antigen is currently unknown.

The gene calls are TRBV6-1 and TRBJ2-6; TRBD1 might be the D (5 bases). The clonotype comes from a female donor in good health. CDR3 protein: CASSEQGTGANVLTF. The DNA for the CDR3 is TGTGCCAGCAGTGAACAGGGTACAGGGGCCAACGTCCTGACTTTC.